Listed here are 30 T cell receptor beta chains from one sample, sequenced in a study of blood T cell repertoires in COVID-19. The method was immunoSEQ multiplex PCR; TCRdb's version includes in-frame clones alone and lacks a portion of them. Among 100,000 to 130,000 clones, about 89% were seen once, and the ten largest hold roughly 1.2%. The source material was peripheral blood. All receptors come from a woman in her 30s with acute or convalescent COVID-19.

The genes are TRBV19 and TRBJ2-4; D perhaps matches TRBD2 (6 bases). Germline V CDR1 and CDR2: LNHDA, SQIVND (reference sequence). The CDR3 is 14 amino acids. The V end was cut by 1 base, the J end by 9 bases, with 13 bases between. CDR3 in amino acids: CASSIGWRGGIQYF. The CDR3, as DNA: TGTGCCAGTAGTATAGGCTGGAGGGGCGGCATTCAGTACTTC. The entire variable domain, with the rest obtained from reference TRBV19 and TRBJ2-4, is as follows: DGGITQSPKYLFRKEGQNVTLSCEQNLNHDAMYWYRQDPGQGLRLIYYSQIVNDFQKGDIAEGYSVSREKKESFPLTVTSAQKNPTAFYLCASSIGWRGGIQYFGAGTRLSVL.

The gene calls are TRBV7-3 and TRBJ2-3; D unclear. In germline, CDR1 is SGHTA, CDR2 FQGTGA. There are 13 residues in the CDR3. V dropped 2 bases and J dropped 4 bases, with 7 bases sitting between them. The CDR3 nucleotides read TGTGCCAGCAGCTTATCCCACTCAGATACGCAGTATTTT. Its protein product is CASSLSHSDTQYF.

The rearrangement joins TRBV5-1 to TRBJ1-1, with D hard to call. Trimming took 4 bases from V and 3 from J, leaving 10 bases between them. The CDR3 consists of 13 residues. Germline assignment: CDR1 SGHRS and CDR2 YFSETQ. CDR3 loop: CASSVTADTEAFF. The DNA for the CDR3 is TGCGCCAGCAGCGTAACAGCGGACACTGAAGCTTTCTTT.

The V call is TRBV7-2, the J call TRBJ2-2; D may be TRBD1 (6 bases). This CDR3 region has 14 residues. The germline V gene has CDR1 SGHTA and CDR2 FQGNSA. V dropped 7 bases and J dropped 1 base, with 10 bases sitting between them. CDR3 sequence (DNA): TGTGCCAGCAACCCGGGACAGAACACCGGGGAGCTGTTTTTT. Translated: CASNPGQNTGELFF. The entire variable domain, with the rest obtained from reference TRBV7-2 and TRBJ2-2, is as follows: GAGVSQSPSNKVTEKGKDVELRCDPISGHTALYWYRQSLGQGLEFLIYFQGNSAPDKSGLPSDRFSAERTGGSVSTLTIQRTQQEDSAVYLCASNPGQNTGELFFGEGSRLTVL.

This clone was detected only a few times. The V gene is TRBV2, the J gene TRBJ1-4, with TRBD1 matching over 8 bases. This CDR3 region has 15 residues. From germline, CDR1 is SNHLY and CDR2 FYNNEI. V lost 1 base and J lost 6; bases outside the gene matches: 4. CDR3 nucleotide sequence: TGTGCCAGCAGTGAAGTCGGACAGGGTTATGAAAAACTGTTTTTT. This encodes CASSEVGQGYEKLFF.

The chain is built from TRBV5-6 and TRBJ1-2, with D uncertain. Germline V gene sequence: CDR1 SGHDT, CDR2 YYEEEE. Trimming removed 1 base from V and 5 bases from J, with 12 bases in between. CDR3 length: 14 amino acids. CDR3 coding DNA: TGTGCCAGCAGCTTGCCTGCGGATTCTTATGGCTACACCTTC. Translation gives CASSLPADSYGYTF.

This clone was detected only once. The chain recombines TRBV28 with TRBJ1-4, with unresolved D. Trimming removed 4 bases from V and 7 bases from J, with 7 bases in between. CDR3 length equals 12 residues. Germline CDR1 reads MDHEN; CDR2 reads SYDVKM. CDR3 bases: TGTGCCAGCAGTTCGTCACTTGAAAAACTGTTTTTT. Protein sequence: CASSSSLEKLFF.

This rearrangement joins TRBV6-6 to TRBJ2-7; D possibly corresponds to TRBD1 (6 bases). Germline lookup yields CDR1 MNHNY and CDR2 SVGAGI (reference sequence). Trimming took off 5 bases at V and 2 bases at J, with 7 bases between the two ends. The CDR3 spans 12 residues. This chain's CDR3 is CASSGQPYEQYF. The CDR3 DNA reads TGTGCCAGCAGTGGACAGCCCTACGAGCAGTACTTC.

This chain connects TRBV5-5 to TRBJ1-2; unclear D gene. CDR3 length: 14 amino acids. V was trimmed by 2 bases and J by 0 bases, leaving 8 bases between them. CDR1 is SGHKS and CDR2 is YYEKEE in the germline V gene (reference sequence). Here the CDR3 reads CASSFPRANYGYTF. The CDR3 DNA reads as TGTGCCAGCAGCTTTCCTCGAGCTAACTATGGCTACACCTTC.

V and J are TRBV11-3 and TRBJ1-1, with 8 bases identical to TRBD1. The ends lost 5 bases at V and 4 bases at J; junction bases unmatched: 6. Germline lookup yields CDR1 SGHNT and CDR2 YENEEA. The CDR3 contains 14 residues. The CDR3 bases are TGTGCCAGCAGCGATGGACAGGGCCTCACTGAAGCTTTCTTT. Protein: CASSDGQGLTEAFF.

V gene TRBV12-3 or TRBV12-4 combines with J gene TRBJ1-4; D perhaps matches TRBD1 (5 bases). The length of the CDR3 is 12 residues. The V end was cut by 0 bases, the J end by 12 bases, with 8 bases between. CDR3 bases: TGTGCCAGCAGTTTAGCAGGGGAGGAACTGTTTTTT. Its protein is CASSLAGEELFF.

The rearrangement uses TRBV13 and TRBJ2-1; 8 nucleotides align to TRBD2. Germline loops: CDR1 PRHDT, CDR2 FYEKMQ (reference sequence). The CDR3 totals 15 residues. The J segment lost 5 bases and the V segment lost 4 bases, leaving 7 bases of the junction unmatched. The CDR3 sequence: CASSSIAGPDNEQFF. The CDR3 bases are TGTGCCAGCAGCTCGATAGCGGGACCCGACAATGAGCAGTTCTTC.

V and J are TRBV7-9 and TRBJ2-3; perhaps TRBD2 as D (7 bases). The CDR3 runs to 19 residues. Germline CDR1 SEHNR, CDR2 FQNEAQ (reference sequence). Deletions cut 1 base from V and 0 bases from J, with 20 bases between. The CDR3 DNA sequence: TGTGCCAGCAGCTTAGATTTGGGGTGGCGGGGGCCTAGCACAGATACGCAGTATTTT. Translated, it gives CASSLDLGWRGPSTDTQYF. Variable domain in full (rest from reference TRBV7-9 and TRBJ2-3): DTGVSQNPRHKITKRGQNVTFRCDPISEHNRLYWYRQTLGQGPEFLTYFQNEAQLEKSRLLSDRFSAERPKGSFSTLEIQRTEQGDSAMYLCASSLDLGWRGPSTDTQYFGPGTRLTVL.

The chain links TRBV18 to TRBJ1-2; no reliable D call. V was cut by 0 bases and J by 5 bases, with 13 bases left in between. The CDR3 is 15 amino acids. The germline gives CDR1 KGHSH, CDR2 LQKENI. The CDR3 nucleotides are TGTGCCAGCTCACCACCTGAGGCCGGGGTATATGGCTACACCTTC. Translated: CASSPPEAGVYGYTF.

This clone was picked up one time. Here the CDR3 DNA reads TGCGCCAGCAGCCAGGGGGCCGTCGGCAATGAGCAGTTCTTC. It specifies CASSQGAVGNEQFF. This chain uses TRBV5-1 with TRBJ2-1, with TRBD1 identical over 8 bases. The germline V gene has CDR1 SGHRS and CDR2 YFSETQ. V shed 4 bases and J 6 bases; nucleotides not matched to a gene: 6. The CDR3 extends over 14 amino acids.

Note on this clone: The identical CDR3 is also encoded by other nucleotide sequences in the sample. V usage is TRBV4-3 and J usage is TRBJ1-3, with D unclear. From germline, CDR1 is LGHNA and CDR2 YSLEER. V was trimmed by 0 bases and J by 0 bases, leaving 6 bases between them. The CDR3 runs 15 residues. The CDR3 loop is CASSQDEGSGNTIYF. CDR3 sequence (DNA): TGCGCCAGCAGCCAAGATGAGGGCTCTGGAAACACCATATATTTT.

The rearrangement links TRBV28 to TRBJ2-1; D remains ambiguous. The CDR3 extends over 13 amino acids. The germline V gene encodes CDR1 MDHEN and CDR2 SYDVKM. Trimming left V 8 bases short and J 0 bases short, with 8 bases between. DNA for the CDR3: TGTGCCAGCCGACGAGGCTCCTACAATGAGCAGTTCTTC. Residues: CASRRGSYNEQFF. Filled out from reference TRBV28 and TRBJ2-1, the complete variable domain reads DVKVTQSSRYLVKRTGEKVFLECVQDMDHENMFWYRQDPGLGLRLIYFSYDVKMKEKGDIPEGYSVSREKKERFSLILESASTNQTSMYLCASRRGSYNEQFFGPGTRLTVL.

The chain uses TRBV10-2 and TRBJ2-2; 7 nucleotides agree with TRBD1. Germline CDR1 reads WSHSY; CDR2 reads SAAADI. Losses at the gene ends were 6 bases for V and 0 bases for J; bases not matched to a gene: 1. This CDR3 is built from 14 residues. DNA for the CDR3: TGCGCCAGCAGAGACAGGGCGAACACCGGGGAGCTGTTTTTT. Its translation is CASRDRANTGELFF.

The rearrangement joins TRBV15 to TRBJ2-3; TRBD2 matches at 9 bases. Trimming took 8 bases from V and 4 from J; bases not matched to a gene: 10. Germline-derived CDR1 and CDR2 are LNHNV and YYDKDF (reference sequence). CDR3 length equals 15 residues. The CDR3 spells CATGVRREGPDTQYF. CDR3 bases: TGTGCCACCGGTGTCCGGCGGGAGGGCCCAGATACGCAGTATTTT. Together with reference TRBV15 and TRBJ2-3, the CDR3 gives the full variable domain: DAMVIQNPRYQVTQFGKPVTLSCSQTLNHNVMYWYQQKSSQAPKLLFHYYDKDFNNEADTPDNFQSRRPNTSFCFLDIRSPGLGDTAMYLCATGVRREGPDTQYFGPGTRLTVL.

CDR3 nucleotide sequence: TGTGCCAGCAGTTCGGGACTAGCGGGAGGCGAGCAGTACTTC. The encoded protein is CASSSGLAGGEQYF. The V gene is TRBV28, the J gene TRBJ2-7; 15 nucleotides line up with TRBD2. V was pared by 4 bases and J by 6 bases, with 1 base of the junction left unmatched. CDR1 is MDHEN, CDR2 SYDVKM, per germline. The CDR3 contains 14 residues.

The chain links TRBV6-6 to TRBJ2-1, with 7 nucleotides matching TRBD1. After removal of 1 base from V and 8 bases from J, the junction contained 5 bases not matched to a gene. Germline-derived CDR1 and CDR2 are MNHNY and SVGAGI (reference sequence). The CDR3 contains 14 residues. The CDR3 region has the DNA TGTGCCAGCAGTTACTACCCCCAGGGGGATGAGCAGTTCTTC. Protein product: CASSYYPQGDEQFF.

The chain has TRBV10-2 and TRBJ2-3; 11 positions match TRBD2. CDR1 and CDR2 (germline): WSHSY, SAAADI. The J segment lost 0 bases and the V segment lost 6 bases, leaving 8 bases of the junction unmatched. The CDR3 is 17 residues long. The CDR3 protein is CASRASGRRYSTDTQYF. CDR3 coding DNA: TGCGCCAGCAGAGCTAGCGGGAGGCGTTATAGCACAGATACGCAGTATTTT.

CDR3 loop: CASSLLVAGNTIYF. In DNA form, the CDR3 reads TGTGCCAGCAGTTTGTTAGTAGCTGGAAACACCATATATTTT. This chain links TRBV28 with TRBJ1-3; D is ambiguous. The CDR3 runs 14 residues. V lost 3 bases and J lost 2, with 8 bases in between. CDR1 is MDHEN, CDR2 SYDVKM, per germline. Based on the CDR3 plus reference TRBV28 and TRBJ1-3, the full variable domain is DVKVTQSSRYLVKRTGEKVFLECVQDMDHENMFWYRQDPGLGLRLIYFSYDVKMKEKGDIPEGYSVSREKKERFSLILESASTNQTSMYLCASSLLVAGNTIYFGEGSWLTVV.

This clone showed up just once. The chain joins TRBV5-1 to TRBJ2-5, with D perhaps TRBD2 (6 bases). Germline lookup yields CDR1 SGHRS and CDR2 YFSETQ. Trimming left V 4 bases short and J 5 bases short, with 9 bases between. The length of the CDR3 is 12 residues. CDR3 in amino acids: CASSPGGETQYF. The CDR3 nucleotides are TGCGCCAGCAGCCCTGGGGGGGAGACCCAGTACTTC.

The rearrangement joins TRBV5-4 to TRBJ2-5; TRBD1 matches at 7 bases. This CDR3 contains 15 residues. The ends lost 3 bases at V and 0 bases at J; junction bases unmatched: 5. CDR1 is SGHNT, CDR2 YYREEE, per germline (reference sequence). The CDR3 DNA follows: TGTGCCAGCAGCTGGGACAGATTAAACCAAGAGACCCAGTACTTC. This gives the protein CASSWDRLNQETQYF.

The V gene is TRBV28, the J gene TRBJ1-1; no definite D call. V lost 4 bases and J 3 bases, leaving 3 bases between the germline ends. The CDR3 has 11 amino acids. Germline-derived CDR1 and CDR2 are MDHEN and SYDVKM. The CDR3 spells CASSSDTEAFF. CDR3 nucleotide sequence: TGTGCCAGCAGTTCGGACACTGAAGCTTTCTTT.

The chain carries TRBV4-1 and TRBJ2-5; TRBD2 agrees at 12 bases. With V trimmed by 4 bases and J by 10 bases, 10 bases remained unmatched. The germline V gene encodes CDR1 MGHRA and CDR2 YSYEKL. CDR3 length: 15 residues. The CDR3 DNA reads as TGCGCCAGCAGCCCTTTACTAGCGGGGGGCTTCCTCCAGTACTTC. This translates into CASSPLLAGGFLQYF.

The chain has TRBV28 and TRBJ1-2, with D tentatively TRBD1 (6 bases). The CDR3 is 16 residues long. V lost 4 bases to trimming and J lost 1 base, with 16 bases between them. CDR1 and CDR2 (germline): MDHEN, SYDVKM. The CDR3 bases are TGTGCCAGCAGTTCCGCCACAGGGTCCCTTAACTATGGCTACACCTTC. It yields the protein CASSSATGSLNYGYTF.

The chain is built from TRBV6-5 and TRBJ1-2; D is possibly TRBD1 (5 bases). V was cut by 0 bases and J by 2 bases, with 7 bases left in between. CDR1 and CDR2 (germline): MNHEY, SVGAGI. CDR3 length: 14 amino acids. DNA for the CDR3: TGTGCCAGCAGTTACTCAGGGGCCAACTATGGCTACACCTTC. Protein sequence: CASSYSGANYGYTF.

The CDR3 DNA sequence: TGTGCCAGCAGCCAGATCGGGGAGCAGTTCTTC. Protein sequence: CASSQIGEQFF. The rearrangement uses TRBV11-2 and TRBJ2-1; the D is unclear. Germline CDR1 is SGHAT and CDR2 is FQNNGV. CDR3 size: 11 residues. Trimming cost V 5 bases and J 10 bases, with 9 bases left between them.